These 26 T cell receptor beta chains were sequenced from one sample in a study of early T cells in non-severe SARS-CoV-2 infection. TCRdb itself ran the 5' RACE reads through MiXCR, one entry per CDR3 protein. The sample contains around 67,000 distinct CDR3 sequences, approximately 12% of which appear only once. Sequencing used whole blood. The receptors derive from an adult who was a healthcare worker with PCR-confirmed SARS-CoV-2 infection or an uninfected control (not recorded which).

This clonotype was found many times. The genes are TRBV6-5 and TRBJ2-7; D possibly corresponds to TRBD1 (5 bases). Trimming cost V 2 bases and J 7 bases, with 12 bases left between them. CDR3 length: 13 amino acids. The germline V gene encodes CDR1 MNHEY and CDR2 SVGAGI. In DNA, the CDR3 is TGTGCCAGCAGTTACAGCAGGGCAAGGGAGCAGTACTTC. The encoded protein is CASSYSRAREQYF.

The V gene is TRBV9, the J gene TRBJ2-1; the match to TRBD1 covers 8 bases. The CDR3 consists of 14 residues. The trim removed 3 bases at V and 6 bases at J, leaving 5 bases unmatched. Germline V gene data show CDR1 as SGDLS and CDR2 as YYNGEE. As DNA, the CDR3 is TGTGCCAGCAGCGGGACAGGGCGCGTCAATGAGCAGTTCTTC. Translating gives CASSGTGRVNEQFF.

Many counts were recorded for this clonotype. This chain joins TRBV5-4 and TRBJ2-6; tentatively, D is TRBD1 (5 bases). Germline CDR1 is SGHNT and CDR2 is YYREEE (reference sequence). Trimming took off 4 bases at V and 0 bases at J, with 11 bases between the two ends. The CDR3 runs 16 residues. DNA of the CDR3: TGTGCCAGCAGCCTAAGGGGCATCTCTGGGGCCAACGTCCTGACTTTC. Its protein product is CASSLRGISGANVLTF.

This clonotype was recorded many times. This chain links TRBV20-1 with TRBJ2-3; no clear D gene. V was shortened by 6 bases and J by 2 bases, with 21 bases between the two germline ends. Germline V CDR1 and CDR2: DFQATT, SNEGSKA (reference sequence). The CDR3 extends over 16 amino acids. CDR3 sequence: CSAPAGSTSITDTQYF. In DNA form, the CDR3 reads TGCAGTGCCCCAGCCGGGTCTACCTCCATCACAGATACGCAGTATTTT.

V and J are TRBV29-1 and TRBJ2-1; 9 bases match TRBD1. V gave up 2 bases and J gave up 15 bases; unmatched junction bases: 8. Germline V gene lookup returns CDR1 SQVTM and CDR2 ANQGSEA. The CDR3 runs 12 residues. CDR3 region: CSVEPGTGLTFF. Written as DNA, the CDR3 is TGCAGCGTTGAACCCGGGACAGGGCTGACGTTCTTC.

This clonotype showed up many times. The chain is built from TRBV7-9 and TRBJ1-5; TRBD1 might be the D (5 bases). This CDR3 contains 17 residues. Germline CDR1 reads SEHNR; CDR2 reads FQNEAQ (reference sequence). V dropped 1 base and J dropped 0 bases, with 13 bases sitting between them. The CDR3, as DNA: TGTGCCAGCAGCTTAGAACCCAAGGGGTTTAGCAATCAGCCCCAGCATTTT. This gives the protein CASSLEPKGFSNQPQHF.

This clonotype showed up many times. CDR3 coding DNA: TGTGCCAGCAGGCCCGGGACTAGCGGGGGAGAGACCCAGTACTTC. Translation gives CASRPGTSGGETQYF. The J gene is TRBJ2-5, the V gene TRBV12-3 or TRBV12-4; 14 bases match TRBD2. Losses at the gene ends were 6 bases for V and 4 bases for J; bases not matched to a gene: 4. This CDR3 has 15 amino acids.

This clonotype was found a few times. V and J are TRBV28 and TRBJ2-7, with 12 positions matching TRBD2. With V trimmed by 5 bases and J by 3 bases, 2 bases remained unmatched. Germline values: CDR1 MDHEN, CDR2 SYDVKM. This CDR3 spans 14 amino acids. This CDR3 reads CASSRTSGIYEQYF. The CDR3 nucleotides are TGTGCCAGCAGTCGGACTAGCGGGATCTACGAGCAGTACTTC.

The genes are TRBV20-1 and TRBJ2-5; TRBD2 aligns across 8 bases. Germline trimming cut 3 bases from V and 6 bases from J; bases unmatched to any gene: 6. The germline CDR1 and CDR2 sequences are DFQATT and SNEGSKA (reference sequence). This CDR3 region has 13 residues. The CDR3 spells CSASGGSGKTQYF. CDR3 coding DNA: TGCAGTGCTAGCGGGGGTAGCGGGAAGACCCAGTACTTC.

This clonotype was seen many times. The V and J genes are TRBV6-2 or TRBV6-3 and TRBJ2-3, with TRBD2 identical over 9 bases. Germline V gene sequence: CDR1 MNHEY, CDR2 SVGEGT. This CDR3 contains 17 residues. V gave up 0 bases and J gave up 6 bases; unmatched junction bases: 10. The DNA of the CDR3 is TGTGCCAGCAGTTACTCGATGTCACTAGCGGGCGCGGATACGCAGTATTTT. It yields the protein CASSYSMSLAGADTQYF.

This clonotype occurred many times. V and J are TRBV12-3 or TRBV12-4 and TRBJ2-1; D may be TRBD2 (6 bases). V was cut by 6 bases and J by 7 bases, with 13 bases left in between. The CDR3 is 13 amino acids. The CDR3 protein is CASRAGTQNEQFF. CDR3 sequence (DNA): TGTGCCAGCAGGGCCGGGACTCAAAATGAGCAGTTCTTC.

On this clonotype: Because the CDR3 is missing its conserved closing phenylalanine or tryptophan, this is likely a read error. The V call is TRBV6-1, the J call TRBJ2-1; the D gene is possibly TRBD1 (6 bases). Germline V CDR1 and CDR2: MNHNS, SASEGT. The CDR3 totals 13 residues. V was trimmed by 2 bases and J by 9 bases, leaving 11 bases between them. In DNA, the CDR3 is TGTGCCAGCAGTGAAACAGGGAGAGGTGAGCAGTTCTCC. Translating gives CASSETGRGEQFS.

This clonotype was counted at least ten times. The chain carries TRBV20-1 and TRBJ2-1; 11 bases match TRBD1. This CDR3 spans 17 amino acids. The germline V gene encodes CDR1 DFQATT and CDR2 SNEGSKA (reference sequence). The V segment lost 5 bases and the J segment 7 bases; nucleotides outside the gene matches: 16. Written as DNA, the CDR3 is TGCAGTGCTCACAATATACCGGGACAGGGGGGTTCAAATGAGCAGTTCTTC. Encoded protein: CSAHNIPGQGGSNEQFF.

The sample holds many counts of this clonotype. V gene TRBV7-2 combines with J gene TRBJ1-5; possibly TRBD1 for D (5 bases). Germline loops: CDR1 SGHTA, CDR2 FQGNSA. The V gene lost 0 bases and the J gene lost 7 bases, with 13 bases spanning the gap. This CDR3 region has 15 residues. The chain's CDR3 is CASSLAGEGGQPQHF. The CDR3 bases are TGTGCCAGCAGCTTAGCGGGGGAGGGTGGGCAGCCCCAGCATTTT.

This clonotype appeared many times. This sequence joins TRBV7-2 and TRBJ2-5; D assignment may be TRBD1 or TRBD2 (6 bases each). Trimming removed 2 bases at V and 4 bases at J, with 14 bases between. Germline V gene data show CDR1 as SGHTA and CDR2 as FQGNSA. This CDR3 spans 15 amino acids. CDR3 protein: CASSLISGARETQYF. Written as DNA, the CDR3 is TGTGCCAGCAGCTTAATCTCGGGGGCCCGAGAGACCCAGTACTTC. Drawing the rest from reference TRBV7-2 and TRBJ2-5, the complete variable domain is GAGVSQSPSNKVTEKGKDVELRCDPISGHTALYWYRQSLGQGLEFLIYFQGNSAPDKSGLPSDRFSAERTGGSVSTLTIQRTQQEDSAVYLCASSLISGARETQYFGPGTRLLVL.

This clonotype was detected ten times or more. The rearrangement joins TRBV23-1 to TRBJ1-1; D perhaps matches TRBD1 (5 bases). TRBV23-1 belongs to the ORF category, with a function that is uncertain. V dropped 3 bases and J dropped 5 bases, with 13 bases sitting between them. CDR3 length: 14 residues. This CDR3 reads CASSQAGTGTEAFF. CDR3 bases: TGCGCCAGCAGTCAGGCCGGGACGGGAACTGAAGCTTTCTTT.

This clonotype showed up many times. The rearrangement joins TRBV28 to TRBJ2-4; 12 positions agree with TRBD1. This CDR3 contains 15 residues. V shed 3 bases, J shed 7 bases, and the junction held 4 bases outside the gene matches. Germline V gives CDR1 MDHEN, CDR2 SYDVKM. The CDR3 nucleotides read TGTGCCAGCAGTTTTTTTGGGACAGGGGGCAACATTCAGTACTTC. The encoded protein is CASSFFGTGGNIQYF.

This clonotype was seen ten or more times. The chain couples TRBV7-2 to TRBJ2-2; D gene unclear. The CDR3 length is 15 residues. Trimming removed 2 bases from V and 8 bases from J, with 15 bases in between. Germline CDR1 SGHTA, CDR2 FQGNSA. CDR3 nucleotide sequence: TGTGCCAGCAGCTTATTCGGAGCCCCCGAGGGGGAGCTGTTTTTT. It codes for CASSLFGAPEGELFF.

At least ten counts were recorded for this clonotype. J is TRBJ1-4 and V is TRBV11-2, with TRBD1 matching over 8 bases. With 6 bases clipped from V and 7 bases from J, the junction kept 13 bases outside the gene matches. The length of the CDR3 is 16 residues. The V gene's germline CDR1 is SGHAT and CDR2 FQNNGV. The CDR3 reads CASRSTRGRVGEKLFF. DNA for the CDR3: TGTGCCAGCAGATCTACCAGGGGGCGAGTTGGTGAAAAACTGTTTTTT.

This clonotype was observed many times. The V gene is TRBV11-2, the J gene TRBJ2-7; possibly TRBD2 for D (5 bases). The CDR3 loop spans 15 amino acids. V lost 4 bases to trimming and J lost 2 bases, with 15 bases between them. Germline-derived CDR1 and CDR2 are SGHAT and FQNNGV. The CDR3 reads CASSSPRLAAYEQYF. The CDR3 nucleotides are TGTGCCAGCAGCTCTCCGCGTCTAGCCGCCTACGAGCAGTACTTC.

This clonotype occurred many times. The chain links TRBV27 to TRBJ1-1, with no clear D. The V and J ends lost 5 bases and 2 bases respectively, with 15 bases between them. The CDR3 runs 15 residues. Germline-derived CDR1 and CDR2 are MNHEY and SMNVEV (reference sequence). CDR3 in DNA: TGTGCCAGCAGTCCCCCCGGGGTACTTAACACTGAAGCTTTCTTT. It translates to CASSPPGVLNTEAFF.

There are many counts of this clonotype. DNA for the CDR3: TGTGCCAGCAACGGACCGGGCAGGGGTGAAGCTTTCTTT. It specifies CASNGPGRGEAFF. The chain employs TRBV6-2 or TRBV6-3 and TRBJ1-1; D might be TRBD1 (6 bases). Germline CDR1 MNHEY, CDR2 SVGEGT. Trimming cost V 7 bases and J 7 bases, with 16 bases left between them. The CDR3 runs to 13 residues.

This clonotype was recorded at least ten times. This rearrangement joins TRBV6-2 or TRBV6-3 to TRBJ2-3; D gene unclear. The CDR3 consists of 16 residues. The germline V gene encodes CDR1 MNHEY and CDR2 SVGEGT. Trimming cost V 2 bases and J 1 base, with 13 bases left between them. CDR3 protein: CASSYPQGSRTDTQYF. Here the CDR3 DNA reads TGTGCCAGCAGTTACCCCCAAGGCTCGCGCACAGATACGCAGTATTTT.

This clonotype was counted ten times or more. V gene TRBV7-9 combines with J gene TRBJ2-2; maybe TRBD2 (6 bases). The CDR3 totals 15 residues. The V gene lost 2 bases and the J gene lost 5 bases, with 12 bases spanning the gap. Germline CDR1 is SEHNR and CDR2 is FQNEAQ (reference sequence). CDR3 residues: CASSLRRGETGELFF. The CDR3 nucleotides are TGTGCCAGCAGCTTAAGGAGGGGAGAAACCGGGGAGCTGTTTTTT.

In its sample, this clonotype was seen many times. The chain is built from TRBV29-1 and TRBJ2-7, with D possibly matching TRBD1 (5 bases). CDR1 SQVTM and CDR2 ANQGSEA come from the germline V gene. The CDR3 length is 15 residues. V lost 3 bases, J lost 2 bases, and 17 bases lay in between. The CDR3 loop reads CSVDFRQGGTYEQYF. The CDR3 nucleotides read TGCAGCGTTGACTTCCGGCAGGGTGGGACCTACGAGCAGTACTTC.

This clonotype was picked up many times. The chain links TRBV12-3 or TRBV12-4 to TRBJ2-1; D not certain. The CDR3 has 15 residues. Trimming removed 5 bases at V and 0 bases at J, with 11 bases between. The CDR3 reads CASSPLTASYNEQFF. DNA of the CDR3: TGTGCCAGCAGTCCCCTGACTGCCTCCTACAATGAGCAGTTCTTC.